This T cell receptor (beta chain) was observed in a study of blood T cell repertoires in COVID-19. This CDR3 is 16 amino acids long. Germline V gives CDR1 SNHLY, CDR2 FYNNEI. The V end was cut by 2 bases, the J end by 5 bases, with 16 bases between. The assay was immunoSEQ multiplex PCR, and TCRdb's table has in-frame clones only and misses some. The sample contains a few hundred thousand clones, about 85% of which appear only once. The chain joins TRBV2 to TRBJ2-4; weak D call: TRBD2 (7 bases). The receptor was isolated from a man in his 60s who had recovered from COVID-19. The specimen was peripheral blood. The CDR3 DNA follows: TGTGCCAGCAGTGAAAGGGGGGGGCAAACTCAAAACATTCAGTACTTC. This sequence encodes CASSERGGQTQNIQYF.